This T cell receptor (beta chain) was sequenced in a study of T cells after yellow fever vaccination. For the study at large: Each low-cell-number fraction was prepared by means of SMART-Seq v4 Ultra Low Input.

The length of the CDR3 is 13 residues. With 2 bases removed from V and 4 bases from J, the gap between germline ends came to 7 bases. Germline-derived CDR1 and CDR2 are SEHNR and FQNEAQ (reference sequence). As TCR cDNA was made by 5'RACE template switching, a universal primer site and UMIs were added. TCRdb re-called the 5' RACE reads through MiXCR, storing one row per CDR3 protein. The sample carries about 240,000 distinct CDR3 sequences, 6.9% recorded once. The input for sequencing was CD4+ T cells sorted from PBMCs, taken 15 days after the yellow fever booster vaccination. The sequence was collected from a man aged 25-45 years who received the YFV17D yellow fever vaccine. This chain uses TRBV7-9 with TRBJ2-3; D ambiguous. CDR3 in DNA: TGTGCCAGCAGCTTAATCCGGGCAGATACGCAGTATTTT. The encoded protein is CASSLIRADTQYF.